Listed here are 20 T cell receptor beta chains from one sample, sequenced in a study of a mutant IDH1 vaccine in newly diagnosed glioma. Clones were read by immunoSEQ multiplex PCR, and TCRdb kept only the in-frame ones, dropping some. This table holds approximately 79,000 clones, more than 80% found once. The time point denotes: week 23, last vaccination. Doses of 300 ug of mutant IDH1 20-mer peptide were given with topical imiquimod. No cognate antigen is known for these TCRs. The source was PBMCs, collected from a glioma patient whose treatment included an IDH1 peptide vaccine. All receptors come from a woman aged 50 to 60 with glioma.

The chain employs TRBV28 and TRBJ1-6; D ambiguous. The CDR3 totals 15 residues. In germline, CDR1 is MDHEN, CDR2 SYDVKM. V lost 0 bases to trimming and J lost 4 bases, with 7 bases between them. The CDR3 reads CASSLWSRYNSPLHF. Written as DNA, the CDR3 is TGTGCCAGCAGTTTATGGAGCCGTTATAATTCACCCCTCCACTTT.

The chain employs TRBV7-9 and TRBJ1-1; weak D call: TRBD1 (5 bases). Per the germline V gene, CDR1 is SEHNR and CDR2 is FQNEAQ (reference sequence). This CDR3 has 12 amino acids. V lost 7 bases and J lost 6, with 12 bases in between. The CDR3 DNA is TGTGCCAGCACCCCGGGGGGGGCTGAAGCTTTCTTT. This encodes CASTPGGAEAFF.

This sequence joins TRBV14 and TRBJ1-1, with 8 positions matching TRBD1. Germline CDR1 SGHDN, CDR2 FVKESK. Trimming at V came to 2 bases and at J to 1 base, leaving 3 bases not matched to a gene. This CDR3 spans 15 amino acids. CDR3 DNA sequence: TGTGCCAGCAGCCAACTCGGGACAGGGAACACTGAAGCTTTCTTT. Translating it yields CASSQLGTGNTEAFF.

This sequence joins TRBV9 and TRBJ2-1; 8 bases line up with TRBD2. The germline CDR1 and CDR2 sequences are SGDLS and YYNGEE. With V trimmed by 3 bases and J by 8 bases, 13 bases remained unmatched. The CDR3 length is 16 residues. CDR3 amino acids: CASSAYVSGSWYEQFF. CDR3 DNA: TGTGCCAGCAGCGCCTATGTAAGCGGGAGTTGGTATGAGCAGTTCTTC.

This clone was seen a handful of times. The CDR3 coding sequence is TGTGCCAGCAACCGGAGCTCTCAGGGGCGCGGCTACACCTTC. It specifies CASNRSSQGRGYTF. The V gene is TRBV28, the J gene TRBJ1-2; tentatively, D is TRBD1 (6 bases). The CDR3 contains 14 residues. In germline, CDR1 is MDHEN, CDR2 SYDVKM. With 7 bases removed from V and 8 bases from J, the gap between germline ends came to 20 bases.

CDR3 bases: TGTGCCTGGAGTGACAGTTACGGGACAATAAATGAAAAACTGTTTTTT. This gives the protein CAWSDSYGTINEKLFF. The rearrangement joins TRBV30 to TRBJ1-4; maybe TRBD1 (6 bases). The germline gives CDR1 GTSNPN, CDR2 SVGIG (reference sequence). This CDR3 region has 16 residues. V dropped 1 base and J dropped 5 bases, with 17 bases sitting between them. Variable domain in full (rest from reference TRBV30 and TRBJ1-4): SQTIHQWPATLVQPVGSPLSLECTVEGTSNPNLYWYRQAAGRGLQLLFYSVGIGQISSEVPQNLSASRPQDRQFILSSKKLLLSDSGFYLCAWSDSYGTINEKLFFGSGTQLSVL.

The chain uses TRBV11-2 and TRBJ1-2; D unclear. V was pared by 4 bases and J by 0 bases, with 15 bases between. CDR3 length: 16 amino acids. Per the germline V gene, CDR1 is SGHAT and CDR2 is FQNNGV. The CDR3 bases are TGTGCCAGCAGCTCTTGGCTCGGGGAACCTAACTATGGCTACACCTTC. Translation: CASSSWLGEPNYGYTF.

This clone has only one observation. The chain links TRBV7-2 to TRBJ2-3; 13 nucleotides match TRBD2. Per germline, CDR1 SGHTA and CDR2 FQGNSA. Unmatched junction bases numbered 9, after V lost 2 bases and J lost 13 bases. The CDR3 has 15 residues. CDR3 amino acids: CASSLRTSGGGSEYF. The CDR3 bases are TGTGCCAGCAGCTTAAGGACTAGCGGGGGAGGATCGGAGTATTTT.

Only one count was recorded for this clone. J is TRBJ1-4 and V is TRBV28; the match to TRBD1 covers 7 bases. The germline CDR1 and CDR2 sequences are MDHEN and SYDVKM. This CDR3 is 15 amino acids long. Trimming at V came to 5 bases and at J to 8 bases, leaving 11 bases not matched to a gene. This CDR3 reads CASSLGQAFGEKLFF. The CDR3, as DNA: TGTGCCAGCAGTCTCGGACAGGCCTTTGGGGAAAAACTGTTTTTT.

The V gene is TRBV18, the J gene TRBJ1-1, with D tentatively TRBD1 (6 bases). The CDR3 totals 13 residues. From germline, CDR1 is KGHSH and CDR2 LQKENI. Trimming pared 10 bases from V and 4 bases from J, leaving 16 bases between. CDR3 protein: CATTQGGGTEAFF. The CDR3 DNA reads as TGTGCCACCACACAGGGAGGCGGCACTGAAGCTTTCTTT.

This chain links TRBV16 with TRBJ2-1; D is unclear. V gave up 4 bases and J gave up 10 bases, with 11 bases separating them. The germline CDR1 and CDR2 sequences are KGHSY and FQNENV. CDR3 size: 12 residues. This CDR3 is CASSPYGWEQFF. Here the CDR3 DNA reads TGTGCCAGCAGCCCGTACGGATGGGAGCAGTTCTTC.

The rearrangement uses TRBV10-2 and TRBJ2-1; D is undetermined. The length of the CDR3 is 14 residues. V shed 7 bases and J shed 8 bases, with 18 bases lying between them. Germline lookup yields CDR1 WSHSY and CDR2 SAAADI. Here the CDR3 reads CASTGVGFRHEQFF. CDR3 coding DNA: TGCGCCAGCACTGGCGTCGGGTTTAGGCATGAGCAGTTCTTC.

The J gene is TRBJ2-7, the V gene TRBV4-1, with 8 bases aligning to TRBD2. CDR1 is MGHRA, CDR2 YSYEKL, per germline. CDR3 length: 15 amino acids. V shed 1 base, J shed 1 base, and the junction held 3 bases outside the gene matches. Written as DNA, the CDR3 is TGCGCCAGCAGCCAAGGAGCGGGAGAGTCCTACGAGCAGTACTTC. Its translation is CASSQGAGESYEQYF.

The chain couples TRBV28 to TRBJ1-5, with D unresolved. V lost 3 bases and J lost 2, with 8 bases in between. The CDR3 length is 14 residues. Germline-derived CDR1 and CDR2 are MDHEN and SYDVKM. Here the CDR3 reads CASSLLAGNQPQHF. The CDR3 DNA sequence: TGTGCCAGCAGTTTGCTTGCGGGCAATCAGCCCCAGCATTTT.

There are a few counts of this clone. The genes are TRBV6-5 and TRBJ1-1; D gene unclear. Trimming cost V 2 bases and J 0 bases, with 7 bases left between them. The CDR3 spans 14 residues. CDR1 and CDR2 from the germline V gene are MNHEY and SVGAGI. The CDR3 loop reads CASSYDTMNTEAFF. CDR3 nucleotides: TGTGCCAGCAGTTACGATACAATGAACACTGAAGCTTTCTTT.

This clone was recorded a few times. An end of the junction differs from the germline gene, which may be a read error. V usage is TRBV7-7 and J usage is TRBJ2-7; TRBD1 is a possible D gene (6 bases). Germline assignment: CDR1 SSHAT and CDR2 FNYEAQ (reference sequence). CDR3 length equals 12 residues. The DNA of the CDR3 is TGTGCTAGCAGCGGAACAGGGCCCGAGCAGTACTTC. It is translated as CASSGTGPEQYF.

Only one count was recorded for this clone. The DNA for the CDR3 is TGCGCCAGCAGCCGGGACGGGTATAATTCACCCCTCCACTTT. Amino acids: CASSRDGYNSPLHF. The J gene is TRBJ1-6, the V gene TRBV5-1; D is possibly TRBD1 (5 bases). Trimming removed 4 bases at V and 4 bases at J, with 9 bases between. This CDR3 has 14 residues. In germline, CDR1 is SGHRS, CDR2 YFSETQ.

V and J are TRBV30 and TRBJ1-5, with 9 bases fitting TRBD1. Germline-derived CDR1 and CDR2 are GTSNPN and SVGIG (reference sequence). The CDR3 spans 18 residues. J was trimmed by 0 bases and V by 2 bases; bases with no gene match: 11. The CDR3 bases are TGTGCCTGGAGTAGACCGGGACAGGGACTATATAGCAATCAGCCCCAGCATTTT. Residues: CAWSRPGQGLYSNQPQHF.

V gene TRBV5-1 combines with J gene TRBJ2-2, with TRBD1 as a possible D gene (6 bases). The germline V gene has CDR1 SGHRS and CDR2 YFSETQ. CDR3 length equals 15 residues. The V gene lost 3 bases and the J gene lost 1 base, with 10 bases spanning the gap. The DNA of the CDR3 is TGCGCCAGCAGCTCCGGGACACAGAACACCGGGGAGCTGTTTTTT. Translating gives CASSSGTQNTGELFF.

The V call is TRBV10-3, the J call TRBJ2-3; D possibly matches TRBD1 or TRBD2 (6 bases each). Trimming removed 11 bases at V and 5 bases at J, with 17 bases between. The V gene's germline CDR1 is ENHRY and CDR2 SYGVKD. CDR3 length: 13 amino acids. The CDR3 DNA is TGTGCCGGAAAAGGGGGGACCGGAGATACGCAGTATTTT. Translating gives CAGKGGTGDTQYF.